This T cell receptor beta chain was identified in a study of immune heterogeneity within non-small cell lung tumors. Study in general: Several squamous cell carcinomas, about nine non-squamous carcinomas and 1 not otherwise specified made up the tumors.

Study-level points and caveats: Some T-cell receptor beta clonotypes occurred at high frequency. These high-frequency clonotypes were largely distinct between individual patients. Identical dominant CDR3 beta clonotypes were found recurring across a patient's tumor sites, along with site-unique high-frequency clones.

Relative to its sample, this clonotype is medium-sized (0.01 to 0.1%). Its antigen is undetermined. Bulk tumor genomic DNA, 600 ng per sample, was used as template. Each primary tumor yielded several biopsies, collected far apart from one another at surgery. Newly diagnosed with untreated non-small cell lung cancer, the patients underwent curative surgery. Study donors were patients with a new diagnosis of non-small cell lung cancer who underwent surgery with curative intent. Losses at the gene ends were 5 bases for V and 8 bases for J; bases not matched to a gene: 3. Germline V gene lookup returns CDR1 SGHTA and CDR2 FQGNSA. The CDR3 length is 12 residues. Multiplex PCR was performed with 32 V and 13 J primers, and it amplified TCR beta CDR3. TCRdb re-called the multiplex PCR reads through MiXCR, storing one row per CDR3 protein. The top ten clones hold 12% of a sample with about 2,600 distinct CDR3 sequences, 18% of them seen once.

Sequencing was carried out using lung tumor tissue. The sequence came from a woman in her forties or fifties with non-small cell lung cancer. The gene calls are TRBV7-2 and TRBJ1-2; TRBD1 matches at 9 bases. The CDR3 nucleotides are TGTGCCAGCAGCCCGGACAGGGGAGGCTACACCTTC. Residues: CASSPDRGGYTF.